This TCR beta chain was found in a study of blood T cell repertoires in COVID-19. Study summary: From the United States, Italy and Spain came samples of acute and convalescent COVID-19. T cells, B-cell-depleted T cells, or PBMCs provided the cDNA or gDNA that served as material.

Germline trimming cut 2 bases from V and 8 bases from J; bases unmatched to any gene: 8. The CDR3 covers 15 residues. Germline CDR1 reads SGHAT; CDR2 reads FQNNGV. Only in-frame clones appear in the TCRdb table, and some are missing; sequencing was by immunoSEQ multiplex PCR. The profile shows about 210,000 clones, about 88% of them singletons. The sample was peripheral blood. The TCR sequence derives from a woman aged 40 to 55 with acute or convalescent COVID-19. The V call is TRBV11-2, the J call TRBJ2-3, with TRBD2 matching over 9 bases. The CDR3 loop reads CASSLWAGGDGTQYF. The DNA of the CDR3 is TGTGCCAGCAGCTTATGGGCGGGGGGGGACGGTACGCAGTATTTT.